This TCR beta chain was found in a study of shared clonotypes between healthy human individuals. Study-wide findings and caveats: Among the subsets, naive ones generally showed larger estimated richness than memory ones. When naive CD4 clonotypes were compared across a few donors, around 5% were shared.

All donors were healthy HIV-negative adults lacking recent acute infections or vaccinations. Every subset's genomic DNA went evenly onto several immunoSEQ plates. The method was immunoSEQ multiplex PCR; TCRdb's version includes in-frame clones alone and lacks a portion of them. The sample comprises 1.4 million or so clones, approximately 98.5% of which are singletons, and 0.36% rests with the top ten. This clone has only one observation. The antigen remains unidentified. The sample carries other DNA sequences with the same CDR3. Sequencing was performed on naive CD4+ T cells sorted from blood. Subset given: CD45RA+ positively selected. The TCR sequence derives from a young man in good health.

CDR3 in DNA: TGTGCCAGCAGCTTAGGAGCATTGAGCTCCTACGAGCAGTACTTC. It codes for CASSLGALSSYEQYF. The chain recombines TRBV7-2 with TRBJ2-7; no definite D call. The V and J ends lost 1 base and 0 bases respectively, with 10 bases between them. In germline, CDR1 is SGHTA, CDR2 FQGNSA. This CDR3 has 15 residues.